This T cell receptor beta chain stems from a study of patients and donors after allogeneic stem cell transplantation. This clonotype was observed a handful of times. MiXCR was run by TCRdb on the RT-PCR reads, yielding one entry per CDR3 protein. The sample yields about 410,000 distinct CDR3 sequences, under 20% seen once. V shed 6 bases, J shed 4 bases, and the junction held 19 bases outside the gene matches. Germline loops: CDR1 GTSNPN, CDR2 SVGIG (reference sequence). The length of the CDR3 is 18 residues. V gene TRBV30 combines with J gene TRBJ2-3; 10 nucleotides agree with TRBD1. The receptor's source is a human donor who was either an allogeneic HSCT recipient or a stem cell or donor lymphocyte infusion donor (not recorded which). It is not recorded whose cells these are; they may come from a transplant donor. The sample consisted of blood, either unsorted or a sorted T cell fraction (not recorded which). The DNA of the CDR3 is TGTGCCTGCAATTTCCCGGGACAGGGGATGATCGGGGCAGATACGCAGTATTTT. Translating it yields CACNFPGQGMIGADTQYF.